This T cell receptor beta chain was profiled in a study of early T cells in non-severe SARS-CoV-2 infection (dated by TCRdb to about 2021). Regarding the study in general: Because TCR sequencing was done on bulk RNA from unsorted whole blood, the alpha and beta chains could not be paired.

A note on this clonotype: There is no known antigen for this receptor. This may come from a read error, since a much larger clone is one base off.

The CDR3 numbers 11 residues from cysteine through phenylalanine. Solely the CDR3 DNA is kept, with 33 bases framed from the first base. In the germline V gene, CDR1 corresponds to LGHNA and CDR2 to YSLEER. The study was a case-control design nested within a healthcare worker cohort in London, UK, with weekly nasopharyngeal swab PCR tests and blood sampling. Healthcare workers were enrolled in the week of the UK lockdown, from 23 to 31 March 2020, and were followed every week for up to about 16 weeks. To prepare the library, 5' RACE was applied. Sequenced on a NextSeq 500. In the TCR library protocol, unique molecular identifiers were attached to individual cDNA molecules to correct for PCR bias and sequencing error. TCR alpha and beta chains were both sequenced, and the abundances of alpha and beta sequences in each sample were closely correlated with each other. For the original study's pipeline: Decombinator V4 was used to annotate the V gene, J gene and CDR3 of the TCR sequences. Expanded TCRs were defined as changing significantly between any two time points under a Poisson model with p below 0.0001. Abundances of TCRs were expressed as counts per million after normalisation to the total number of TCRs sequenced in each sample. MAIT TCRs were defined by TRAV1-2 paired with TRAJ12, TRAJ20 or TRAJ33, and iNKT TCRs by TRAV10 paired with TRAJ18. VDJdb, accessed 1 November 2021, was searched for CMV, EBV and SARS-CoV-2 annotated TCRs, with TCRs annotated for multiple antigens excluded. TCRdb handled the public reads itself, with Q25 trimming in fastp and clone calling in MiXCR, and kept productive beta chains. All rows with the same CDR3 protein become a single entry with the most common DNA and genes. These V and J calls originate from TCRdb's pipeline instead of the authors' own analysis. The sample has 30,000 to 40,000 distinct CDR3 sequences on record, 5.7% of them singletons. The ten most abundant clones make up less than 6.5% of the sample.

Here is what the overall study found, with its caveats: VDJdb matching was skewed toward anti-spike CD8 responses and likely underestimated virus-specific expansions, missing private and CD4 specificities.

Input material: whole blood. Recombination connected TRBV4-3 to TRBJ2-1, with an unclear D gene assignment. This TCR derives from an adult who was a healthcare worker with PCR-confirmed SARS-CoV-2 infection or an uninfected control (not recorded which). CDR3 sequence: CVSSQDNEQFF. The sequenced DNA: TGCGTCAGCAGCCAAGACAATGAGCAGTTCTTC.